The rows below give T cell receptor beta chains drawn from one sample of a study of monozygotic twins with inflammatory bowel disease. TCRdb reprocessed the 5' RACE reads and reports one entry per CDR3 protein, with no DNA. Here the sample table reports about 160,000 distinct CDR3 sequences. Sequenced material: blood. The receptor source for this set is a human donor with ulcerative colitis or Crohn's disease, or a healthy co-twin of an affected twin (not recorded which). The CDR3 runs from the conserved cysteine through the conserved F or W. The size of a clone is reported for some rows only, either as once, few or many, or as a class for expanded clones.

TRBV7-9	.	TRBJ2-7	CASSPDGFLPYEQYF
TRBV7-2	.	TRBJ1-1	CASSLEPEESTEAFF
TRBV20-1	.	TRBJ1-1	CSARGTGNTEAFF
TRBV28	.	TRBJ2-5	CASSLRGPVGETQYF
TRBV5-1	.	TRBJ2-3	CASSLVGKTDTQYF
TRBV28	.	TRBJ1-1	CASRPPKNTEAFF
TRBV28	.	TRBJ2-7	CASSFGLVAGPYEQYF
TRBV5-1	.	TRBJ2-7	CASSTGQGIPYEQYF
TRBV6-4	.	TRBJ1-2	CASSDQGSGYTF
TRBV18	.	TRBJ2-6	CASSPASGANVLTF
TRBV7-3	.	TRBJ2-5	CASSQGQQETQYF
TRBV20-1	.	TRBJ2-5	CSVSSTRETQYF
TRBV7-9	.	TRBJ2-7	CASSFETGTSDEQYF
TRBV6-1	.	TRBJ1-1	CASKRGAGTEAFF
TRBV19	.	TRBJ1-2	CASNLDRGDYGYTF
TRBV4-2	.	TRBJ2-3	CASSPKPGLVFSDTQYF
TRBV4-2	.	TRBJ2-3	CASSQGPVSTDTQYF
TRBV5-6	.	TRBJ1-2	CASSQGAYGYTF
TRBV5-1	.	TRBJ2-2	CASSLEGRELAGELFF
TRBV4-3	.	TRBJ1-1	CASTLGLNTEAFF
TRBV12-3/TRBV12-4	.	TRBJ2-1	CASSFGSDRGSYNEQFF
TRBV15	.	TRBJ2-3	CATSRDLRTTDAPSTDTQYF
TRBV20-1	medium-sized	TRBJ2-7	CSAGVAYEQYF
TRBV12-5	.	TRBJ1-1	CASGLIYSGTENTEAFF
TRBV5-1	.	TRBJ1-2	CASSLGRGATEDGYTF
TRBV18	.	TRBJ1-1	CASSPLSGSGNTEAFF
TRBV19	.	TRBJ2-3	CASSVRGSTDTQYF
TRBV5-1	.	TRBJ2-7	CASSFRQGTYEQYF
TRBV9	.	TRBJ1-6	CASSRNAQARSSPLHF
TRBV20-1	.	TRBJ1-5	CSARTAGTVNQPQHF
TRBV5-1	.	TRBJ1-4	CASSSTGGDEKLFF
TRBV7-8	.	TRBJ1-1	CASSPRRSTEAFF
TRBV28	.	TRBJ2-1	CASQTSGRFDEQFF
TRBV5-1	.	TRBJ2-3	CASSPLGTDTQYF
TRBV15	.	TRBJ1-5	CATSRKQTDYNQPQHF
TRBV20-1	.	TRBJ2-3	CSATGNTDTQYF
TRBV6-6	.	TRBJ1-2	CASSYPRPYGYTF
TRBV7-7	.	TRBJ2-2	CASSRDVGTGELFF
TRBV20-1	.	TRBJ2-7	CSEEASGSYEQYF
TRBV20-1	.	TRBJ2-3	CSARDPGPDTQYF
TRBV6-1	.	TRBJ2-3	CASSPPGGGNTQYF
TRBV5-4	.	TRBJ2-4	CASSTRTGENIQYF
TRBV5-1	.	TRBJ2-3	CASSQGQSADTQYF
TRBV7-2	.	TRBJ1-2	CASSLAVPTGEHGYTF
TRBV7-2	.	TRBJ2-7	CASSLGQDNEQYF
TRBV4-2	.	TRBJ1-2	CASSQDRGTGYGYTF